The sequence of this T cell receptor beta chain was determined in a study of CD8+CD57+ T cells in acquired aplastic anemia. About the study: CD4+ and CD8+ cells, once sorted, gave DNA averaging roughly 3.2 ug.

The V segment lost 8 bases and the J segment 3 bases; nucleotides outside the gene matches: 20. Germline V CDR1 and CDR2: SEHNR, FQNEAQ (reference sequence). The CDR3 is 18 amino acids. This clonotype was recorded a few times. Genomic DNA templated the TCR beta VDJ and CDR3 profiling. TCRdb ran MiXCR on the reads and lists one entry per CDR3 protein. The sample lists about 250,000 distinct CDR3 sequences, approximately 45% occurring once. Flow cytometry had shown expanded CD8+CD57+ cells in the patients chosen for sequencing. Sequenced input: sorted CD4+, CD8+, or CD8+CD57+ T cells (not recorded which) from PBMCs. This sequence was found in a human donor with aplastic anemia. V and J are TRBV7-9 and TRBJ2-3; 7 bases are a match to TRBD1. The chain's CDR3 is CASGIDRQGVLGTDTQYF. The CDR3 DNA reads as TGTGCCAGCGGCATAGATCGTCAGGGGGTGTTAGGGACAGATACGCAGTATTTT. The full variable domain, rest sourced from reference TRBV7-9 and TRBJ2-3, is DTGVSQNPRHKITKRGQNVTFRCDPISEHNRLYWYRQTLGQGPEFLTYFQNEAQLEKSRLLSDRFSAERPKGSFSTLEIQRTEQGDSAMYLCASGIDRQGVLGTDTQYFGPGTRLTVL.